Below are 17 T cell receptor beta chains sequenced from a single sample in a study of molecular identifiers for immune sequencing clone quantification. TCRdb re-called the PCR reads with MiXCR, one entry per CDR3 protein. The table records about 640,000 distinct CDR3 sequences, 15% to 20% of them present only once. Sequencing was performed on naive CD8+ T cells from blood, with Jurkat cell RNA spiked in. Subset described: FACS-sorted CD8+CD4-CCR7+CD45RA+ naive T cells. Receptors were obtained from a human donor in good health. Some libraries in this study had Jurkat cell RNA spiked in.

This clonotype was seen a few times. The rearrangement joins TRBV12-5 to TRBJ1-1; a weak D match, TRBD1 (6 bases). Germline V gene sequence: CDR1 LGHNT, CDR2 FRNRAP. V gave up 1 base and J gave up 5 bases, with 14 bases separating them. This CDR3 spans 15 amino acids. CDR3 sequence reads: CASGLEGQGKTEAFF. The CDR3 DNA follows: TGTGCTAGTGGTTTGGAGGGACAAGGTAAGACTGAAGCTTTCTTT.

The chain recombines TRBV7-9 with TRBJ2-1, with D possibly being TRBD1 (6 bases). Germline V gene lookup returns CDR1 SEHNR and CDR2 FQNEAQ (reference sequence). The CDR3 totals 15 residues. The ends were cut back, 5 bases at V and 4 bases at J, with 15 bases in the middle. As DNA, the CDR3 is TGTGCCAGCAGCCCCGACAGGTTACGTTACAATGAGCAGTTCTTC. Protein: CASSPDRLRYNEQFF.

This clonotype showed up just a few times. The CDR3 DNA is TGTGCCAGCAGCTTCCACGGTAGCGGGGAGTACAATGAGCAGTTCTTC. Its protein product is CASSFHGSGEYNEQFF. V gene TRBV5-4 combines with J gene TRBJ2-1, with TRBD2 identical over 8 bases. V lost 2 bases and J lost 4; bases outside the gene matches: 8. The CDR3 covers 16 residues. Looked up from germline, CDR1 is SGHNT and CDR2 is YYREEE (reference sequence).

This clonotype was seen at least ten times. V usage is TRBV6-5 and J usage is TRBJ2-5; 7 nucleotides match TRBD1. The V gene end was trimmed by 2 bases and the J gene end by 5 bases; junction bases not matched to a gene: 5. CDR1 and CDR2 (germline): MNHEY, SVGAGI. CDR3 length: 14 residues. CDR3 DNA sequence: TGTGCCAGCAGTTACATTGACAGGGTGGAGACCCAGTACTTC. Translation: CASSYIDRVETQYF.

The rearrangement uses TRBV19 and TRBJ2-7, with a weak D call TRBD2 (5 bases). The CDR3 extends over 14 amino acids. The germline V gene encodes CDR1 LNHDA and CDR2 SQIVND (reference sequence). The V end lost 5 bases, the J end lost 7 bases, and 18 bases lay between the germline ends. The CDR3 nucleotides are TGTGCCAGTAGTCTCCGGGATGGAATTACGGAGCAGTACTTC. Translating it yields CASSLRDGITEQYF.

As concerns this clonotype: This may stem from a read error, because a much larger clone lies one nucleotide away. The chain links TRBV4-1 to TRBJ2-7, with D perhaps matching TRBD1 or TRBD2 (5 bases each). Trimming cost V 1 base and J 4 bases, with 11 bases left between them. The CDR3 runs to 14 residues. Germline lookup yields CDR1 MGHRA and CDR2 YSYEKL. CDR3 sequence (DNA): TGCGCCAGCAGCCAAGGACCTTGGGGGTACGAGCAGTACTTC. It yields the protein CASSQGPWGYEQYF.

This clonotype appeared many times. The CDR3 sequence: CASSQRAGQGGPDTQYF. The DNA for the CDR3 is TGCGCCAGCAGCCAGAGGGCGGGACAGGGAGGGCCAGATACGCAGTATTTT. The chain employs TRBV4-1 and TRBJ2-3; 9 bases match TRBD1. J gave up 4 bases and V 3 bases, and 11 bases lay outside the gene matches. CDR1 is MGHRA, CDR2 YSYEKL, per germline. This CDR3 has 17 amino acids.

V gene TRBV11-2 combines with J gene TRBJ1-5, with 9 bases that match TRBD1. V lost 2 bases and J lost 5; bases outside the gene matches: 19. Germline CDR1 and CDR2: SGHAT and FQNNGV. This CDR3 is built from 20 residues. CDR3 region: CASSLTPRTSRTGDHQPQHF. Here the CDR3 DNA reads TGTGCCAGCAGCTTAACTCCAAGAACTAGCAGGACAGGGGACCATCAGCCCCAGCATTTT.

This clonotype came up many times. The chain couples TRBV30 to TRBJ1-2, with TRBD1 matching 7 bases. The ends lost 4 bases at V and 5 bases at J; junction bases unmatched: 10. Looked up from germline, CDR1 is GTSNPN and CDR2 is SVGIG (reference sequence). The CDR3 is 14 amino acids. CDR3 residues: CAWIRDSYLYGYTF. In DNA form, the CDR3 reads TGTGCCTGGATCCGGGACAGCTATTTATATGGCTACACCTTC.

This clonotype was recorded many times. Here the CDR3 reads CAWSVGISNQPQHF. CDR3 coding DNA: TGTGCCTGGAGTGTAGGTATTAGCAATCAGCCCCAGCATTTT. V usage is TRBV30 and J usage is TRBJ1-5; D remains unclear. The CDR3 spans 14 residues. Germline-derived CDR1 and CDR2 are GTSNPN and SVGIG (reference sequence). The V gene lost 0 bases and the J gene lost 0 bases, with 6 bases spanning the gap.

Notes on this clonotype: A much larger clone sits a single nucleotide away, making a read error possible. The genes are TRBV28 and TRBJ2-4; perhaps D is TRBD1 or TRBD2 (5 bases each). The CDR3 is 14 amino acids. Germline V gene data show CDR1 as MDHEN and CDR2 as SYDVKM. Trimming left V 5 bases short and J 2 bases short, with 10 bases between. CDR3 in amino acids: CASSPGATKNIQYF. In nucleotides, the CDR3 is TGTGCCAGCAGTCCCGGGGCAACCAAAAACATTCAGTACTTC.

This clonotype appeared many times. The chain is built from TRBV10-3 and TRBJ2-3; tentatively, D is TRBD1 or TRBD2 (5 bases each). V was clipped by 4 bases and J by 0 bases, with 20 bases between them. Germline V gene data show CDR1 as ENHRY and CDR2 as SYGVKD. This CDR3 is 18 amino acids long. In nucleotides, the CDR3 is TGTGCCATCAGTGGGCCCTCTCCGGGGCCCACTAGCACAGATACGCAGTATTTT. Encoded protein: CAISGPSPGPTSTDTQYF.

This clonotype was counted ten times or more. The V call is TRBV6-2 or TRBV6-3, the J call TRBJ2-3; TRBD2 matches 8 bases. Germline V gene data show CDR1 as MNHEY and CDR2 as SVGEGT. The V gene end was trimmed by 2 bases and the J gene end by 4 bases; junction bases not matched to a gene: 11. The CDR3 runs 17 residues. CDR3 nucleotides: TGTGCCAGCAGTTACCGCAAGCGGGAGATCCGTTCAGATACGCAGTATTTT. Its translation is CASSYRKREIRSDTQYF.

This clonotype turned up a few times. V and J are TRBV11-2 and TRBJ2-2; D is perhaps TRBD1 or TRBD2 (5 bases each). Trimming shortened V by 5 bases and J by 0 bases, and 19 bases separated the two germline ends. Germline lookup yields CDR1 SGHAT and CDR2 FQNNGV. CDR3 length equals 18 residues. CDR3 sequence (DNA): TGTGCCAGCAGCCCCCCCCGGGGTGGGGACGCGAACACCGGGGAGCTGTTTTTT. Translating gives CASSPPRGGDANTGELFF.

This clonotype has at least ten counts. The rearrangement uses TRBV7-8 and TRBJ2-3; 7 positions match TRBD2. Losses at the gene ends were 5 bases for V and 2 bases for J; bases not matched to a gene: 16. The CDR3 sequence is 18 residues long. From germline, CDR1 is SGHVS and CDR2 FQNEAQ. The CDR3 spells CASSPSEDSAGDTDTQYF. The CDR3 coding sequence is TGTGCCAGCAGCCCGTCGGAAGATAGTGCGGGGGACACAGATACGCAGTATTTT.

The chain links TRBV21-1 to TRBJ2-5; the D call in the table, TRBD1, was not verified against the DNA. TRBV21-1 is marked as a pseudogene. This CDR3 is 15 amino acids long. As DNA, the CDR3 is TGTGCCAGCAGCAAAGCGCTGGACAGGCAAGAGACCCAGTACTTC. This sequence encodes CASSKALDRQETQYF.

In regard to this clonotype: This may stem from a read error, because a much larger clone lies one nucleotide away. The CDR3 protein is CASSQGTSRTDTQCF. As DNA, the CDR3 is TGTGCCAGCAGCCAGGGGACTAGCCGAACAGATACGCAGTGTTTT. The chain is built from TRBV5-3 and TRBJ2-3; 9 nucleotides match TRBD2. TRBV5-3 is designated an ORF whose function remains uncertain. There are 15 residues in the CDR3.